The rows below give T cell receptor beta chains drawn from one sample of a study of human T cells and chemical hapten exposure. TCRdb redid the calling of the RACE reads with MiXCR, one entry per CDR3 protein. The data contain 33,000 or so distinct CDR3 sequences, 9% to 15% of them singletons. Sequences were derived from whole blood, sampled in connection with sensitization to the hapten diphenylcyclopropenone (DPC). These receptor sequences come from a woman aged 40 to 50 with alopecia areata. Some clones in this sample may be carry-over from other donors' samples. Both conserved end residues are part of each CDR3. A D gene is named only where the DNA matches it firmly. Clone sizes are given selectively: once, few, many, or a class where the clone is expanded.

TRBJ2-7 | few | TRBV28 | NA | CASSEQSLRVEYF | TGTGCCAGCAGTGAACAGTCACTACGAGTGGAGTACTTC
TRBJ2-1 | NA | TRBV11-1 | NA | CASRRSSVYNEQFF | TGTGCCAGCAGAAGGTCTAGCGTCTACAATGAGCAGTTCTTC
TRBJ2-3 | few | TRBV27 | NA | CASSLRPDTQYF | TGTGCCAGCAGCCTGCGACCAGATACGCAGTATTTT
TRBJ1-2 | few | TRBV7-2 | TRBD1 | CASSVSGGNYGYTF | TGTGCCAGCAGCGTTTCAGGGGGGAACTATGGCTACACCTTC
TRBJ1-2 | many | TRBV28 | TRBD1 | CASSPMRTGGFYGYTF | TGTGCCAGCAGTCCCATGAGGACAGGAGGGTTCTATGGCTACACCTTC
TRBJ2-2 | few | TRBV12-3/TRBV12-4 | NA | CASNPGPNTGELFF | TGTGCCAGCAACCCGGGACCCAACACCGGGGAGCTGTTTTTT
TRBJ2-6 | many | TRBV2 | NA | CASRPGAGANVLTF | TGTGCCAGCAGGCCAGGGGCTGGGGCCAACGTCCTGACTTTC
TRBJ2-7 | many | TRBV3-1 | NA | CASSPSPYEQYF | TGTGCCAGCTCCCCCTCCCCCTACGAGCAGTACTTC
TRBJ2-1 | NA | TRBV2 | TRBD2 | CASSTLAGASYNEQFF | TGTGCCAGCAGTACCCTAGCGGGAGCGTCCTACAATGAGCAGTTCTTC
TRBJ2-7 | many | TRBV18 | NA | CASSLVSYEQYF | TGTGCCAGCTCACTTGTTTCCTACGAGCAGTACTTC
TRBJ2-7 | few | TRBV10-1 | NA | CASSDQPDYEQYF | TGCGCCAGCAGTGATCAACCCGACTACGAGCAGTACTTC
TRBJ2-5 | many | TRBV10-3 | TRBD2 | CAISGLAGTETQYF | TGTGCCATCAGTGGGCTAGCGGGAACCGAGACCCAGTACTTC
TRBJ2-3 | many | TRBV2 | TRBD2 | CASSPLSWGGSGSRDTQYF | TGTGCCAGCAGCCCTCTTTCTTGGGGTGGTAGCGGGAGTCGGGATACGCAGTATTTT
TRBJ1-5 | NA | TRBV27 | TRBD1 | CASSFYGTGSFNQPQHF | TGTGCCAGCAGTTTCTACGGGACAGGTTCTTTTAATCAGCCCCAGCATTTT
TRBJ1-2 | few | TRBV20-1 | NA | CSAWNYGYTF | TGCAGTGCTTGGAACTATGGCTACACCTTC
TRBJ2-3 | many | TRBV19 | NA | CASSMGGQTASTDTQYF | TGTGCCAGTAGTATGGGAGGACAGACAGCCAGCACAGATACGCAGTATTTT
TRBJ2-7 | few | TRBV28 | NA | CASSTGGAPYEQYF | TGTGCCAGCAGCACGGGCGGGGCCCCTTATGAGCAGTACTTC
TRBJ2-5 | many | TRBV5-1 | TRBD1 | CASSLGQDQETQYF | TGCGCCAGCAGCCTAGGACAGGACCAAGAGACCCAGTACTTC
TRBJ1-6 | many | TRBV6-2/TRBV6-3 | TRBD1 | CASRPDRGDLYNSPLHF | TGTGCCAGCAGACCCGACAGGGGAGACCTCTATAATTCACCCCTCCACTTT
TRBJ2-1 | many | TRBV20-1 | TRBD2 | CSASPPTRGISYNEQFF | TGCAGTGCTAGTCCTCCTACGCGGGGGATCTCCTACAATGAGCAGTTCTTC
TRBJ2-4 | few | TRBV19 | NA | CASSIDAWAKNIQYF | TGTGCCAGTAGTATAGACGCGTGGGCCAAAAACATTCAGTACTTC
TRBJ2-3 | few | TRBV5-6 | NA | CASSLAGADTQYF | TGTGCCAGCAGCTTGGCGGGGGCAGATACGCAGTATTTT